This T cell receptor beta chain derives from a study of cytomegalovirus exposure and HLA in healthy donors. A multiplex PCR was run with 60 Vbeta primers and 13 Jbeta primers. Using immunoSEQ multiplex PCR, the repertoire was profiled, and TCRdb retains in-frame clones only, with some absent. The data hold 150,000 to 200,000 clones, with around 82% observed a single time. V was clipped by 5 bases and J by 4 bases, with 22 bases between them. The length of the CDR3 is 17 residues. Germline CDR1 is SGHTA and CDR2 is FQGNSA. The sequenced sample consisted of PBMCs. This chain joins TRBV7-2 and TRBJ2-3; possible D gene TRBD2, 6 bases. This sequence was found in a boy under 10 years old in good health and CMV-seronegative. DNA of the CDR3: TGTGCCAGCAGCCTTTTAGGAAGAACTAGCCGTCCAGATACGCAGTATTTT. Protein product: CASSLLGRTSRPDTQYF.